These 29 T cell receptor beta chains were sequenced from one sample in a study of PD-1 blockade in classical Hodgkin lymphoma. As to time point: cycle 4 day 1 (C4D1), after 6 weeks of nivolumab. Relapses following autologous stem cell transplantation were seen in all patients, with brentuximab vedotin exposure varying. Magnetic depletion of unwanted cells isolated CD4+ T cells from thawed PBMCs. Using immunoSEQ multiplex PCR, the repertoire was profiled, and TCRdb retains in-frame clones only, with some absent. This sample has 25,000 to 35,000 clones, with roughly 80% found just once. Sequencing used CD4+ T cells from blood, obtained before the fourth cycle of nivolumab. All receptors derive from a human donor with classical Hodgkin lymphoma.

V gene TRBV9 combines with J gene TRBJ2-4; D is perhaps TRBD2 (6 bases). The CDR3 is made up of 17 amino acids. The germline V gene has CDR1 SGDLS and CDR2 YYNGEE. V lost 0 bases and J lost 0, with 13 bases in between. This CDR3 reads CASSVAPGGAAKNIQYF. Here the CDR3 DNA reads TGTGCCAGCAGCGTAGCTCCCGGGGGAGCAGCCAAAAACATTCAGTACTTC. The full variable domain, in which reference TRBV9 and TRBJ2-4 provide the parts outside the CDR3, is DSGVTQTPKHLITATGQRVTLRCSPRSGDLSVYWYQQSLDQGLQFLIQYYNGEERAKGNILERFSAQQFPDLHSELNLSSLELGDSALYFCASSVAPGGAAKNIQYFGAGTRLSVL.

The chain's CDR3 is CASSYYGESNQPQHF. The CDR3 DNA reads as TGTGCCAGCAGTTATTACGGTGAGAGCAATCAGCCCCAGCATTTT. The chain uses TRBV6-6 and TRBJ1-5; D gene unclear. There are 15 residues in the CDR3. V lost 3 bases, J lost 1 base, and 10 bases lay in between. From germline, CDR1 is MNHNY and CDR2 SVGAGI (reference sequence).

The rearrangement joins TRBV5-4 to TRBJ2-3, with TRBD2 identical over 10 bases. The CDR3 length is 17 residues. CDR1 SGHNT and CDR2 YYREEE come from the germline V gene (reference sequence). Trimming took 2 bases from V and 3 from J; bases not matched to a gene: 9. Written as DNA, the CDR3 is TGTGCCAGCAGCTTTTCCCCTAGCGGGAGTGGTACAGATACGCAGTATTTT. Amino acids: CASSFSPSGSGTDTQYF.

V is TRBV6-1 and J is TRBJ2-7; 9 bases are shared with TRBD2. This CDR3 is 16 amino acids long. In germline, CDR1 is MNHNS, CDR2 SASEGT. The J segment lost 2 bases and the V segment lost 4 bases, leaving 9 bases of the junction unmatched. CDR3 nucleotide sequence: TGTGCCAGCAGTGCTGCAACTAGCGGGCGCCCCTACGAGCAGTACTTC. Amino acids: CASSAATSGRPYEQYF.

This chain connects TRBV5-4 to TRBJ2-7; D might be TRBD1 or TRBD2, each matching 5 bases. CDR1 is SGHNT and CDR2 is YYREEE in the germline V gene (reference sequence). Trimming shortened V by 4 bases and J by 9 bases, and 23 bases separated the two germline ends. This CDR3 region has 15 residues. CDR3 region: CASSQLSGTIFRQYF. CDR3 DNA sequence: TGTGCCAGCAGCCAACTCTCCGGGACCATTTTTCGGCAGTACTTC.

This clone was detected only a few times. The chain has TRBV7-9 and TRBJ2-3; TRBD2 matches at 13 bases. The V segment lost 5 bases and the J segment 0 bases; nucleotides outside the gene matches: 5. This CDR3 has 17 amino acids. From germline, CDR1 is SEHNR and CDR2 FQNEAQ (reference sequence). DNA of the CDR3: TGTGCCAGCAGCAGGACTAGCGGGGGCATCAGCACAGATACGCAGTATTTT. It translates to CASSRTSGGISTDTQYF. The variable domain in full, completed from reference TRBV7-9 and TRBJ2-3, reads DTGVSQNPRHKITKRGQNVTFRCDPISEHNRLYWYRQTLGQGPEFLTYFQNEAQLEKSRLLSDRFSAERPKGSFSTLEIQRTEQGDSAMYLCASSRTSGGISTDTQYFGPGTRLTVL.

This clone was seen more than once but under ten times. This chain joins TRBV5-1 and TRBJ2-5, with 8 bases fitting TRBD2. V shed 1 base and J 4 bases; nucleotides not matched to a gene: 6. The length of the CDR3 is 15 residues. Germline V gene lookup returns CDR1 SGHRS and CDR2 YFSETQ. CDR3 protein: CASSLIGGGPETQYF. The CDR3 DNA sequence: TGCGCCAGCAGCTTGATTGGCGGGGGGCCAGAGACCCAGTACTTC.

The V and J genes are TRBV7-9 and TRBJ2-7; 9 bases align to TRBD2. The CDR3 covers 14 residues. With 1 base clipped from V and 6 bases from J, the junction kept 4 bases outside the gene matches. CDR1 SEHNR and CDR2 FQNEAQ come from the germline V gene (reference sequence). The CDR3, as DNA: TGTGCCAGCAGCTTAGGGGCGGGAGGGATCGAGCAGTACTTC. Its translation is CASSLGAGGIEQYF.

The chain combines TRBV19 with TRBJ1-5; D perhaps matches TRBD1 (5 bases). CDR1 is LNHDA, CDR2 SQIVND, per germline (reference sequence). Trimming removed 6 bases at V and 3 bases at J, with 12 bases between. The CDR3 contains 14 residues. The CDR3 DNA reads TGTGCCAGTAGCGAGGACACGATCAATCAGCCCCAGCATTTT. It codes for CASSEDTINQPQHF.

In regard to this clone: A read error may produce the germline difference seen at one junction end. The chain uses TRBV6-5 and TRBJ1-6; D unresolved. In germline, CDR1 is MNHEY, CDR2 SVGAGI. CDR3 length: 15 residues. CDR3 loop: CASSYNGLDNLPLHF. The CDR3 bases are TGTGCCAGCAGTTACAATGGACTAGATAATTTACCCCTCCACTTT.

V usage is TRBV18 and J usage is TRBJ2-4, with a possible D match to TRBD2 (5 bases). The CDR3 has 15 residues. The V gene lost 3 bases and the J gene lost 0 bases, with 9 bases spanning the gap. CDR1 is KGHSH, CDR2 LQKENI, per germline. This CDR3 reads CASSPAGVAKNIQYF. The CDR3 DNA sequence: TGTGCCAGCTCACCGGCCGGGGTAGCCAAAAACATTCAGTACTTC.

This clone was detected once. The rearrangement links TRBV5-1 to TRBJ1-4; D is ambiguous. The CDR3 is 14 residues long. The germline gives CDR1 SGHRS, CDR2 YFSETQ. V was cut by 0 bases and J by 8 bases, with 11 bases left in between. CDR3 sequence reads: CASSLGSTGEKLFF. The CDR3 DNA reads as TGCGCCAGCAGCTTGGGATCCACGGGGGAAAAACTGTTTTTT.

The V and J genes are TRBV7-3 and TRBJ2-6; TRBD2 aligns across 13 bases. V dropped 2 bases and J dropped 2; count of bases not matched to a gene: 3. Germline CDR1 and CDR2: SGHTA and FQGTGA. The CDR3 loop spans 18 amino acids. This chain's CDR3 is CASSLGTSGAPGANVLTF. The CDR3 nucleotides read TGTGCCAGCAGCTTAGGGACTAGCGGGGCCCCTGGGGCCAACGTCCTGACTTTC.

This chain connects TRBV6-6 to TRBJ1-2; D is ambiguous. Looked up from germline, CDR1 is MNHNY and CDR2 is SVGAGI (reference sequence). The CDR3 runs 15 residues. V lost 5 bases and J lost 1, with 14 bases in between. This CDR3 reads CASSRWKTLNYGYTF. In nucleotides, the CDR3 is TGTGCCAGCAGTCGATGGAAAACTCTTAACTATGGCTACACCTTC.

The rearrangement joins TRBV12-5 to TRBJ1-5; no definite D call. V lost 7 bases to trimming and J lost 3 bases, with 25 bases between them. This CDR3 contains 18 residues. Germline CDR1 is LGHNT and CDR2 is FRNRAP. The CDR3 DNA follows: TGTGCTAGTGCCCGGGAGGGCGACACACTAGTACTCAATCAGCCCCAGCATTTT. Its translation is CASAREGDTLVLNQPQHF.

This clone was picked up one time. J is TRBJ1-1 and V is TRBV6-5, with 7 bases lining up with TRBD1. CDR3 length: 13 amino acids. Germline trimming cut 1 base from V and 13 bases from J; bases unmatched to any gene: 9. Germline V lookup: CDR1 MNHEY, CDR2 SVGAGI. This CDR3 reads CASSYYGQAGGFF. The CDR3 nucleotides read TGTGCCAGCAGTTACTATGGACAGGCCGGGGGTTTCTTT.

The chain recombines TRBV7-9 with TRBJ1-1; 7 bases are a match to TRBD1. Trimming removed 4 bases from V and 7 bases from J; junction bases left unmatched: 12. The germline gives CDR1 SEHNR, CDR2 FQNEAQ (reference sequence). The CDR3 loop spans 15 amino acids. The CDR3: CASSSQGGVGGEAFF. The CDR3 bases are TGTGCCAGCAGCTCTCAGGGGGGGGTCGGAGGTGAAGCTTTCTTT. The complete variable domain, with remaining parts taken from reference TRBV7-9 and TRBJ1-1, reads DTGVSQNPRHKITKRGQNVTFRCDPISEHNRLYWYRQTLGQGPEFLTYFQNEAQLEKSRLLSDRFSAERPKGSFSTLEIQRTEQGDSAMYLCASSSQGGVGGEAFFGQGTRLTVV.

The sample holds a few counts of this clone. A read error may produce the germline difference seen at one junction end. The chain joins TRBV6-1 to TRBJ1-2; no clear D. Germline V gene sequence: CDR1 MNHNS, CDR2 SASEGT. This CDR3 spans 11 amino acids. The CDR3 loop reads CASSEGHGGNF. The DNA for the CDR3 is TGTGCCAGCAGTGAAGGCCACGGAGGAAACTTC.

The CDR3: CASSTGVGNTIYF. The DNA of the CDR3 is TGTGCCAGCAGCACAGGGGTAGGAAACACCATATATTTT. J is TRBJ1-3 and V is TRBV6-6, with 7 bases identical to TRBD1. CDR3 length: 13 residues. J gave up 4 bases and V 6 bases, and 3 bases lay outside the gene matches. Germline CDR1 reads MNHNY; CDR2 reads SVGAGI (reference sequence).

The chain recombines TRBV6-6 with TRBJ1-3; perhaps TRBD1 as D (5 bases). The germline gives CDR1 MNHNY, CDR2 SVGAGI (reference sequence). V shed 5 bases and J shed 0 bases, with 11 bases lying between them. The CDR3 spans 15 residues. The CDR3 reads CASSLRASSGNTIYF. Here the CDR3 DNA reads TGTGCCAGCAGTCTCAGGGCCAGCTCTGGAAACACCATATATTTT.

This clone has a handful of counts. The CDR3 region has the DNA TGTGCCAGCAGCACGCCATCGCCTCAGTCTTACTACACCTTC. Its protein is CASSTPSPQSYYTF. V and J are TRBV5-4 and TRBJ1-2; no definite D call. The germline gives CDR1 SGHNT, CDR2 YYREEE (reference sequence). CDR3 size: 14 residues. V dropped 4 bases and J dropped 10 bases, with 20 bases sitting between them.

This clone was observed a single time. V gene TRBV25-1 combines with J gene TRBJ1-2; 7 positions agree with TRBD1. The CDR3 length is 13 residues. The germline gives CDR1 MGHDK, CDR2 SYGVNS. The V gene end was trimmed by 2 bases and the J gene end by 6 bases; junction bases not matched to a gene: 3. The chain's CDR3 is CASSEDRVDGYTF. CDR3 DNA: TGTGCCAGCAGTGAAGACAGGGTAGATGGCTACACCTTC.

V is TRBV30 and J is TRBJ2-5; unclear D gene. CDR3 size: 11 residues. Germline-derived CDR1 and CDR2 are GTSNPN and SVGIG (reference sequence). V shed 0 bases and J shed 4 bases, with 3 bases lying between them. The DNA of the CDR3 is TGTGCCTGGAGTGTAGGAGAGACCCAGTACTTC. Translation gives CAWSVGETQYF.

The chain employs TRBV30 and TRBJ2-7; D may be TRBD1 (5 bases). Trimming left V 1 base short and J 1 base short, with 17 bases between. CDR3 length equals 16 residues. Germline CDR1 reads GTSNPN; CDR2 reads SVGIG (reference sequence). The DNA of the CDR3 is TGTGCCTGGAGTGCCCCTAGGGGCAGTCGGTCCTACGAGCAGTACTTC. Translation gives CAWSAPRGSRSYEQYF.

This clone was picked up one time. The chain has TRBV19 and TRBJ1-5; 9 nucleotides line up with TRBD1. The trim removed 0 bases at V and 5 bases at J, leaving 2 bases unmatched. Germline V CDR1 and CDR2: LNHDA, SQIVND (reference sequence). There are 15 residues in the CDR3. The CDR3 bases are TGTGCCAGTAGTATAGAGGGGACAGGGTATCAGCCCCAGCATTTT. The encoded protein is CASSIEGTGYQPQHF.

The chain has TRBV6-5 and TRBJ1-2; D unresolved. Germline-derived CDR1 and CDR2 are MNHEY and SVGAGI. Deletions cut 2 bases from V and 8 bases from J, with 9 bases between. CDR3 length: 12 residues. CDR3 loop: CASSYPLGGYTF. The CDR3 nucleotides read TGTGCCAGCAGTTACCCTTTGGGGGGCTACACCTTC.

The V call is TRBV6-6, the J call TRBJ1-2; D is uncertain. The CDR3 runs 13 residues. CDR1 and CDR2 from the germline V gene are MNHNY and SVGAGI (reference sequence). V lost 4 bases, J lost 4 bases, and 10 bases lay in between. CDR3 sequence reads: CASSSDPRYGYTF. The CDR3, as DNA: TGTGCCAGCAGTTCAGACCCTCGCTATGGCTACACCTTC.

The rearrangement joins TRBV18 to TRBJ2-1; a weak D match, TRBD1 (5 bases). Germline V gene data show CDR1 as KGHSH and CDR2 as LQKENI. V lost 0 bases and J 9 bases, leaving 15 bases between the germline ends. This CDR3 comprises 15 residues. In DNA form, the CDR3 reads TGTGCCAGCTCACCACCAATTCAGGGTTCTTCTGAGCAGTTCTTC. It specifies CASSPPIQGSSEQFF.

The chain joins TRBV30 to TRBJ2-5, with a possible D match to TRBD2 (5 bases). From germline, CDR1 is GTSNPN and CDR2 SVGIG (reference sequence). The CDR3 has 15 amino acids. Between the trimmed V and J ends, which lost 2 bases and 1 base, there was a span of 14 bases. CDR3 sequence: CAWSKWLGGQETQYF. The CDR3 nucleotides are TGTGCCTGGAGTAAGTGGCTAGGAGGCCAAGAGACCCAGTACTTC. Drawing the rest from reference TRBV30 and TRBJ2-5, the complete variable domain is SQTIHQWPATLVQPVGSPLSLECTVEGTSNPNLYWYRQAAGRGLQLLFYSVGIGQISSEVPQNLSASRPQDRQFILSSKKLLLSDSGFYLCAWSKWLGGQETQYFGPGTRLLVL.